This paragraph reports one T cell receptor (beta chain). This specimen comes from a study of blood T cell repertoires in COVID-19. Study background: T cells, B-cell-depleted T cells, or PBMCs provided the cDNA or gDNA that served as material.

Trimming cost V 4 bases and J 6 bases, with 19 bases left between them. The CDR3 totals 16 residues. Germline V gene lookup returns CDR1 SGHDT and CDR2 YYEEEE. Produced via immunoSEQ multiplex PCR; TCRdb's table is partial and in-frame only. This table holds about 200,000 clones, around 79% found once. The chain has TRBV5-6 and TRBJ2-2; tentative D call: TRBD1 (5 bases). The sample was peripheral blood. This receptor was identified in a woman between 35 and 50 years old with COVID-19, enrolled during active disease. CDR3 in DNA: TGTGCCAGCAGCACCTACAGGCCTTGGGAAGCCGGGGAGCTGTTTTTT. This sequence encodes CASSTYRPWEAGELFF.